The 17 T cell receptor beta chains reported below all come from one sample, sequenced in a study of cytomegalovirus exposure and HLA in healthy donors. The protocol was immunoSEQ multiplex PCR, while the TCRdb copy is restricted to in-frame clones and leaves out a portion. The sample carries 250,000 to 400,000 clones, 88% recorded once. Sequenced material: PBMCs. Every receptor here comes from a man aged 25-45 years in good health and CMV-seronegative.

This clone is a singleton in its sample. The chain is built from TRBV19 and TRBJ1-2; D is possibly TRBD1 (5 bases). Germline CDR1 is LNHDA and CDR2 is SQIVND (reference sequence). Trimming removed 6 bases from V and 4 bases from J, with 18 bases in between. The CDR3 contains 15 residues. The CDR3 here is CASRPFQGEAYGYTF. The CDR3 coding sequence is TGTGCCAGTAGACCTTTCCAGGGTGAGGCCTATGGCTACACCTTC.

The rearrangement links TRBV6-5 to TRBJ2-7; the D gene is possibly TRBD1 (6 bases). The germline V gene has CDR1 MNHEY and CDR2 SVGAGI. The CDR3 loop spans 15 amino acids. The V and J ends lost 9 bases and 7 bases respectively, with 25 bases between them. As DNA, the CDR3 is TGTGCCAGTGCCCGGGACATAGGCCCTATGAGTGAGCAGTACTTC. Protein sequence: CASARDIGPMSEQYF.

Only a few counts were recorded for this clone. In DNA form, the CDR3 reads TGTGCCAGCACCAGAGGGATAGCTTACTCTGGCTACACCTTC. The encoded protein is CASTRGIAYSGYTF. The V and J genes are TRBV6-5 and TRBJ1-2; D is ambiguous. The CDR3 extends over 14 amino acids. Trimming removed 7 bases at V and 7 bases at J, with 19 bases between. Per the germline V gene, CDR1 is MNHEY and CDR2 is SVGAGI.

This chain joins TRBV27 and TRBJ2-5; the match to TRBD1 covers 12 bases. The length of the CDR3 is 16 residues. Germline V CDR1 and CDR2: MNHEY, SMNVEV (reference sequence). The V gene end was trimmed by 2 bases and the J gene end by 1 base; junction bases not matched to a gene: 2. As DNA, the CDR3 is TGTGCCAGCAGTTTACAGGGACAGGGGGCCCAAGAGACCCAGTACTTC. Translated, it gives CASSLQGQGAQETQYF.

Remarks on this clone: Other DNA sequences of this sample code for an identical CDR3. The V and J genes are TRBV19 and TRBJ1-1; D is unclear. Germline-derived CDR1 and CDR2 are LNHDA and SQIVND (reference sequence). This CDR3 spans 13 amino acids. The V end was cut by 4 bases, the J end by 0 bases, with 6 bases between. CDR3 nucleotides: TGTGCCAGTAGTAGAGGTATGAACACTGAAGCTTTCTTT. Translated: CASSRGMNTEAFF.

This chain connects TRBV18 to TRBJ2-7; TRBD1 matches 8 bases. The CDR3 loop spans 20 amino acids. V shed 2 bases, J shed 4 bases, and the junction held 22 bases outside the gene matches. CDR1 and CDR2 (germline): KGHSH, LQKENI. The CDR3 loop is CASSPGAGTGAVGGFYEQYF. DNA of the CDR3: TGTGCCAGCTCACCAGGGGCCGGGACAGGCGCCGTAGGGGGCTTTTACGAGCAGTACTTC.

The V call is TRBV6-6, the J call TRBJ2-7; D not resolved. V lost 4 bases and J lost 2, with 15 bases in between. Germline assignment: CDR1 MNHNY and CDR2 SVGAGI (reference sequence). The CDR3 consists of 15 residues. The CDR3 DNA follows: TGTGCCAGCAGTTCAACGTCCGGAGCTGCCTACGAGCAGTACTTC. Its translation: CASSSTSGAAYEQYF.

The gene calls are TRBV19 and TRBJ1-1; D might be TRBD1 (5 bases). V lost 1 base and J lost 6, with 15 bases in between. The CDR3 totals 15 residues. Germline V lookup: CDR1 LNHDA, CDR2 SQIVND (reference sequence). The chain's CDR3 is CASSIVAQGVAEAFF. In DNA form, the CDR3 reads TGTGCCAGTAGTATAGTTGCGCAGGGTGTTGCTGAAGCTTTCTTT.

This chain links TRBV9 with TRBJ2-1; no reliable D call. Germline assignment: CDR1 SGDLS and CDR2 YYNGEE. This CDR3 region has 15 residues. V was cut by 0 bases and J by 6 bases, with 13 bases left in between. In nucleotides, the CDR3 is TGTGCCAGCAGCGTAGAACTCACAGCCGTCAATGAGCAGTTCTTC. As protein: CASSVELTAVNEQFF.

This sequence joins TRBV5-1 and TRBJ1-1; possible D gene TRBD1, 5 bases. The germline V gene has CDR1 SGHRS and CDR2 YFSETQ. This CDR3 comprises 14 residues. V was clipped by 0 bases and J by 5 bases, with 11 bases between them. As DNA, the CDR3 is TGCGCCAGCAGCTTGGAGGGGTGGGGTACTGAAGCTTTCTTT. Translation gives CASSLEGWGTEAFF.

The chain has TRBV2 and TRBJ1-5, with unresolved D. The CDR3 sequence is 13 residues long. Trimming shortened V by 6 bases and J by 5 bases, and 11 bases separated the two germline ends. Germline V gene sequence: CDR1 SNHLY, CDR2 FYNNEI. CDR3 in DNA: TGTGCCAGCAGGGAATCGAGGGATCAGCCCCAGCATTTT. Amino acids: CASRESRDQPQHF.

This chain uses TRBV6-6 with TRBJ1-5; 10 positions match TRBD1. Germline trimming cut 6 bases from V and 5 bases from J; bases unmatched to any gene: 4. In germline, CDR1 is MNHNY, CDR2 SVGAGI (reference sequence). There are 14 residues in the CDR3. CDR3 sequence (DNA): TGTGCCAGCAGCGGGACAGGGGAGTATCAGCCCCAGCATTTT. Translating it yields CASSGTGEYQPQHF.

The chain is built from TRBV19 and TRBJ1-6, with D possibly TRBD1 on 5 matching bases. V was trimmed by 0 bases and J by 7 bases, leaving 10 bases between them. CDR1 is LNHDA and CDR2 is SQIVND in the germline V gene (reference sequence). This CDR3 contains 15 residues. The chain's CDR3 is CASSIDRDWNSPLHF. In DNA form, the CDR3 reads TGTGCCAGTAGTATAGATCGGGACTGGAATTCACCCCTCCACTTT.

The V and J genes are TRBV7-9 and TRBJ1-1; D is undetermined. V lost 5 bases to trimming and J lost 0 bases, with 16 bases between them. CDR1 and CDR2 from the germline V gene are SEHNR and FQNEAQ (reference sequence). The CDR3 totals 16 residues. The DNA of the CDR3 is TGTGCCAGCAGCCCCACGGGTGGAGAAATGAACACTGAAGCTTTCTTT. This codes for CASSPTGGEMNTEAFF.

The CDR3 DNA follows: TGTGCCAGCAGCCCCCGGGGGACAGATTACAATGAGCAGTTCTTC. It translates to CASSPRGTDYNEQFF. The V gene is TRBV7-8, the J gene TRBJ2-1, with a weak D call TRBD1 (7 bases). The V gene lost 5 bases and the J gene lost 4 bases, with 15 bases spanning the gap. CDR1 and CDR2 from the germline V gene are SGHVS and FQNEAQ. The CDR3 has 15 amino acids. Complete variable domain (other parts from reference TRBV7-8 and TRBJ2-1): GAGVSQSPRYKVAKRGQDVALRCDPISGHVSLFWYQQALGQGPEFLTYFQNEAQLDKSGLPSDRFFAERPEGSVSTLKIQRTQQEDSAVYLCASSPRGTDYNEQFFGPGTRLTVL.

The V and J genes are TRBV10-2 and TRBJ2-1; perhaps TRBD1 as D (5 bases). Trimming took off 6 bases at V and 7 bases at J, with 13 bases between the two ends. The CDR3 extends over 13 amino acids. In germline, CDR1 is WSHSY, CDR2 SAAADI. The CDR3 DNA reads TGCGCCAGCAGCGCTAGACAGTGGAATGAGCAGTTCTTC. Residues: CASSARQWNEQFF.

This chain uses TRBV4-3 with TRBJ1-5; 10 bases map to TRBD1. The germline CDR1 and CDR2 sequences are LGHNA and YSLEER. CDR3 length: 14 amino acids. The V gene end was trimmed by 4 bases and the J gene end by 4 bases; junction bases not matched to a gene: 1. CDR3 region: CASSRTGGNQPQHF. DNA for the CDR3: TGCGCCAGCAGCCGGACAGGGGGTAATCAGCCCCAGCATTTT.